Below are 8 T cell receptor beta chains sequenced from a single sample in a study of glioma-infiltrating T cells after dendritic cell vaccination. Indicated time point: after dendritic cell vaccination, including at tumor progression/relapse. Assay: immunoSEQ multiplex PCR; the TCRdb copy retains only in-frame clones and omits some. The repertoire holds 100,000 to 120,000 clones, with 85% to 90% as singletons. Here the sequenced sample was blood, taken after dendritic cell vaccination. The receptor source for this set is a human donor with glioblastoma.

The chain combines TRBV7-3 with TRBJ2-2, with a tentative D call TRBD1 (6 bases). The CDR3 totals 14 residues. In germline, CDR1 is SGHTA, CDR2 FQGTGA. The V and J ends lost 5 bases and 7 bases respectively, with 14 bases between them. The CDR3 DNA follows: TGTGCCAGCAGCCGTTTAACAGGGATCGGGGAGCTGTTTTTT. It codes for CASSRLTGIGELFF.

CDR3 loop: CAWRDYPGLAGYEQYF. In DNA form, the CDR3 reads TGTGCCTGGAGAGACTATCCGGGACTAGCGGGATATGAGCAGTACTTC. This chain links TRBV30 with TRBJ2-7; TRBD2 aligns across 13 bases. The CDR3 covers 16 residues. V lost 3 bases, J lost 7 bases, and 12 bases stayed unmatched. The germline gives CDR1 GTSNPN, CDR2 SVGIG (reference sequence).

The V call is TRBV29-1, the J call TRBJ2-6; no reliable D call. The CDR3 is made up of 14 amino acids. Trimming took off 5 bases at V and 0 bases at J, with 8 bases between the two ends. Germline lookup yields CDR1 SQVTM and CDR2 ANQGSEA. CDR3 DNA: TGCAGCGTTACACCAGACTCTGGGGCCAACGTCCTGACTTTC. It yields the protein CSVTPDSGANVLTF.

The chain links TRBV27 to TRBJ2-2; TRBD1 agrees at 7 bases. V trimming: 4 bases; J trimming: 5 bases; junction bases outside the gene matches: 13. This CDR3 spans 17 amino acids. CDR1 and CDR2 (germline): MNHEY, SMNVEV (reference sequence). CDR3 amino acids: CASSSWGEGAQTGELFF. Here the CDR3 DNA reads TGTGCCAGCAGTTCCTGGGGTGAGGGGGCGCAGACCGGGGAGCTGTTTTTT.

The rearrangement joins TRBV11-2 to TRBJ1-2; D gene uncertain. The CDR3 is 13 amino acids. Germline CDR1 is SGHAT and CDR2 is FQNNGV. V was trimmed by 0 bases and J by 7 bases, leaving 9 bases between them. The CDR3 loop is CASSLERQSGYTF. The CDR3, as DNA: TGTGCCAGCAGCTTAGAGCGGCAGTCTGGCTACACCTTC.

V is TRBV10-3 and J is TRBJ1-1; 7 nucleotides match TRBD1. Per germline, CDR1 ENHRY and CDR2 SYGVKD. V shed 8 bases, J shed 2 bases, and the junction held 5 bases outside the gene matches. The CDR3 is 13 residues long. The CDR3 bases are TGTGCCATCGGGGGACAGTTAAACACTGAAGCTTTCTTT. Translating gives CAIGGQLNTEAFF.

The chain recombines TRBV18 with TRBJ2-2, with D hard to call. The CDR3 contains 14 residues. V was pared by 3 bases and J by 3 bases, with 8 bases between. The germline V gene encodes CDR1 KGHSH and CDR2 LQKENI. CDR3 residues: CASSPSRYTGELFF. The CDR3, as DNA: TGTGCCAGCTCACCTTCGCGATACACCGGGGAGCTGTTTTTT.

This chain uses TRBV29-1 with TRBJ2-3; 10 positions match TRBD2. Germline-derived CDR1 and CDR2 are SQVTM and ANQGSEA. Trimming cost V 7 bases and J 2 bases; bases outside gene matches: 9. There are 15 residues in the CDR3. The CDR3 reads CSAEGAGGITDTQYF. The CDR3 nucleotides are TGCAGCGCCGAGGGAGCGGGAGGGATCACAGATACGCAGTATTTT.